This entry lists 25 T cell receptor beta chains sequenced from one sample in a study of T-cell reconstitution after alpha-beta-depleted transplantation in children. Preparation of the TCRbeta library involved a method that used unique molecular identifiers. One entry per CDR3 protein results from TCRdb running MiXCR on the PCR reads. The sample contains around 92,000 distinct CDR3 sequences, 9% to 15% of which appear only once. The sequencing used PBMCs from the stem cell graft donor, collected from the stem cell graft. These receptors were obtained from a human donor who donated a stem cell graft to a child with inherited bone marrow failure.

In this sample, this clonotype turned up a few times. This chain joins TRBV6-2 or TRBV6-3 and TRBJ1-2; D is ambiguous. The CDR3 covers 15 residues. From germline, CDR1 is MNHEY and CDR2 SVGEGT. V shed 6 bases and J shed 4 bases, with 18 bases lying between them. Here the CDR3 reads CASRHYQGLIYGYTF. As DNA, the CDR3 is TGTGCCAGCAGACATTATCAAGGGCTGATCTATGGCTACACCTTC.

This clonotype was observed at least ten times. V usage is TRBV5-1 and J usage is TRBJ2-1; TRBD2 agrees at 9 bases. Losses at the gene ends were 0 bases for V and 3 bases for J; bases not matched to a gene: 7. CDR1 and CDR2 from the germline V gene are SGHRS and YFSETQ. This CDR3 has 17 residues. CDR3 sequence reads: CASSLGSSGSLYNEQFF. CDR3 nucleotide sequence: TGCGCCAGCAGCTTGGGAAGTAGCGGGAGTCTCTACAATGAGCAGTTCTTC.

This clonotype has ten or more counts. V and J are TRBV27 and TRBJ2-7, with 8 bases that match TRBD2. V shed 2 bases and J 0 bases; nucleotides not matched to a gene: 3. Germline V CDR1 and CDR2: MNHEY, SMNVEV (reference sequence). The CDR3 is 15 residues long. The CDR3 protein is CASSLIGGVSYEQYF. Written as DNA, the CDR3 is TGTGCCAGCAGTTTAATCGGGGGGGTCTCCTACGAGCAGTACTTC.

This clonotype has at least ten counts. This chain joins TRBV4-3 and TRBJ2-2, with 10 bases that match TRBD2. Germline values: CDR1 LGHNA, CDR2 YSLEER. V trimming: 2 bases; J trimming: 3 bases; junction bases outside the gene matches: 3. This CDR3 is 16 amino acids long. The CDR3 loop reads CASSQKTSGHTGELFF. CDR3 coding DNA: TGCGCCAGCAGCCAAAAGACTAGCGGGCACACCGGGGAGCTGTTTTTT.

This clonotype was counted many times. This chain joins TRBV12-3 or TRBV12-4 and TRBJ1-6, with D perhaps matching TRBD1 (6 bases). This CDR3 comprises 14 residues. Deletions cut 5 bases from V and 7 bases from J, with 12 bases between. The CDR3 spells CASSTQGLNSPLHF. CDR3 sequence (DNA): TGTGCCAGCAGTACACAGGGACTCAATTCACCCCTCCACTTT.

The sample holds many counts of this clonotype. The chain combines TRBV20-1 with TRBJ2-5, with 7 bases that match TRBD1. The CDR3 is 15 residues long. V was clipped by 1 base and J by 4 bases; unmatched bases: 9. Germline V CDR1 and CDR2: DFQATT, SNEGSKA (reference sequence). The CDR3 nucleotides read TGCAGTGCTAGAGGGGCGCCAGGGGGTTTAGAGACCCAGTACTTC. Protein sequence: CSARGAPGGLETQYF.

This clonotype was seen ten or more times. The chain employs TRBV7-9 and TRBJ1-5; tentative D call: TRBD1 (5 bases). V gave up 0 bases and J gave up 2 bases, with 8 bases separating them. The CDR3 runs to 15 residues. Germline CDR1 and CDR2: SEHNR and FQNEAQ (reference sequence). CDR3 amino acids: CASSLAGGRNQPQHF. The CDR3 DNA reads as TGTGCCAGCAGCTTAGCGGGGGGACGCAATCAGCCCCAGCATTTT.

This clonotype showed up many times. The chain has TRBV7-9 and TRBJ2-7; 8 positions agree with TRBD1. The CDR3 has 15 residues. The junction had 13 bases not matched to a gene; V was cut back by 7 bases and J by 5 bases. CDR1 is SEHNR, CDR2 FQNEAQ, per germline (reference sequence). The CDR3 loop is CASTDNNSGGNEQYF. Here the CDR3 DNA reads TGTGCCAGCACCGATAATAATTCAGGGGGCAACGAGCAGTACTTC.

This clonotype was picked up many times. This chain links TRBV4-3 with TRBJ2-1; D possibly matches TRBD1 or TRBD2 (5 bases each). Trimming stripped 4 bases from V and 8 bases from J, with 18 bases between. The CDR3 consists of 15 residues. Germline V gives CDR1 LGHNA, CDR2 YSLEER. The CDR3 DNA is TGCGCCAGCAGCCCCCTGGGCCGGAGAGGGGATGAGCAGTTCTTC. The encoded protein is CASSPLGRRGDEQFF.

The chain uses TRBV4-1 and TRBJ2-7; 10 bases align to TRBD1. Germline V gene sequence: CDR1 MGHRA, CDR2 YSYEKL. CDR3 length equals 17 residues. The junction had 10 bases not matched to a gene; V was cut back by 1 base and J by 4 bases. The CDR3 loop is CASSQVGEGTGAYEQYF. CDR3 coding DNA: TGCGCCAGCAGCCAAGTAGGGGAGGGGACAGGGGCATACGAGCAGTACTTC.

This clonotype occurred many times. The rearrangement uses TRBV5-1 and TRBJ1-1, with a possible D match to TRBD1 (5 bases). The V end lost 0 bases, the J end lost 1 base, and 7 bases lay between the germline ends. The CDR3 loop spans 14 amino acids. Germline V gene lookup returns CDR1 SGHRS and CDR2 YFSETQ. The CDR3 DNA follows: TGCGCCAGCAGCTTGGCAGGACAGAACACTGAAGCTTTCTTT. Residues: CASSLAGQNTEAFF.

This clonotype occurred many times. The chain couples TRBV27 to TRBJ1-5; D ambiguous. The V end lost 5 bases, the J end lost 1 base, and 9 bases lay between the germline ends. The CDR3 loop spans 14 amino acids. Per the germline V gene, CDR1 is MNHEY and CDR2 is SMNVEV (reference sequence). The CDR3 is CASSPLGSNQPQHF. The CDR3 coding sequence is TGTGCCAGCAGTCCCCTAGGGAGCAATCAGCCCCAGCATTTT.

This clonotype was recorded many times. The chain recombines TRBV10-3 with TRBJ2-2; TRBD1 agrees at 10 bases. Germline assignment: CDR1 ENHRY and CDR2 SYGVKD. J lost 8 bases, V lost 3 bases, and 6 bases had no gene match. The CDR3 runs 15 residues. CDR3 protein: CAISDPGQGTGELFF. As DNA, the CDR3 is TGTGCCATCAGTGACCCGGGACAGGGGACGGGGGAGCTGTTTTTT.

This clonotype was seen at least ten times. This chain links TRBV6-2 or TRBV6-3 with TRBJ1-1; the D gene is possibly TRBD1 (5 bases). The CDR3 is 12 residues long. Trimming left V 6 bases short and J 4 bases short, with 9 bases between. The germline V gene has CDR1 MNHEY and CDR2 SVGEGT. The CDR3 is CASRDIATEAFF. Here the CDR3 DNA reads TGTGCCAGCAGGGACATAGCCACTGAAGCTTTCTTT.

There are many counts of this clonotype. The J gene is TRBJ2-2, the V gene TRBV12-3 or TRBV12-4; D unresolved. The ends were cut back, 5 bases at V and 3 bases at J, with 10 bases in the middle. CDR3 length: 14 amino acids. In DNA form, the CDR3 reads TGTGCCAGCAGTCCGAGCAGTTACACCGGGGAGCTGTTTTTT. Translating gives CASSPSSYTGELFF.

This clonotype was counted ten times or more. Germline is not matched at one junction end, which may reflect a read error. The chain has TRBV27 and TRBJ2-7, with 7 bases matching TRBD1. The CDR3 runs to 14 residues. Germline CDR1 is MNHEY and CDR2 is SMNVEV (reference sequence). CDR3 coding DNA: TGTGCCAGCAGTTTATCCCGATCCGGGACAGTCTCGTTCTTC. Residues: CASSLSRSGTVSFF.

This clonotype was recorded at least ten times. This chain joins TRBV20-1 and TRBJ2-4; tentatively, D is TRBD2 (5 bases). The CDR3 runs 14 residues. V was pared by 0 bases and J by 8 bases, with 14 bases between. Germline-derived CDR1 and CDR2 are DFQATT and SNEGSKA (reference sequence). In nucleotides, the CDR3 is TGCAGTGCTAGAGATCGGCTAGCTGGGGACATTCAGTACTTC. Its translation: CSARDRLAGDIQYF.

The rearrangement joins TRBV12-3 or TRBV12-4 to TRBJ1-1; 10 bases are a match to TRBD1. This CDR3 has 15 residues. The trim removed 6 bases at V and 6 bases at J, leaving 10 bases unmatched. CDR3 coding DNA: TGTGCCAGCAGCTCCCCGGGACAGGGGAGCGCTGAAGCTTTCTTT. It is translated as CASSSPGQGSAEAFF.

This clonotype showed up many times. The V and J genes are TRBV12-3 or TRBV12-4 and TRBJ2-4; possibly TRBD1 for D (6 bases). Deletions cut 6 bases from V and 1 base from J, with 13 bases between. The CDR3 is 15 amino acids. The CDR3 DNA reads TGTGCCAGCAGCCAAACAGGGTCGGCCAAAAACATTCAGTACTTC. Residues: CASSQTGSAKNIQYF.

J is TRBJ2-1 and V is TRBV13, with 7 nucleotides matching TRBD2. The CDR3 sequence is 16 residues long. CDR1 and CDR2 from the germline V gene are PRHDT and FYEKMQ (reference sequence). J was trimmed by 0 bases and V by 6 bases; bases with no gene match: 8. The CDR3 coding sequence is TGTGCCAGCAGGCCTAGCGGAGCTCGCTCCTACAATGAGCAGTTCTTC. Translating it yields CASRPSGARSYNEQFF.

This clonotype was picked up many times. CDR3 sequence (DNA): TGCGCCAGCAGCTTGGGGGGACAGGACTTCTCCTACGAGCAGTACTTC. Translating it yields CASSLGGQDFSYEQYF. V gene TRBV5-1 combines with J gene TRBJ2-7; 8 positions agree with TRBD1. The trim removed 0 bases at V and 0 bases at J, leaving 5 bases unmatched. The CDR3 contains 16 residues. CDR1 is SGHRS and CDR2 is YFSETQ in the germline V gene. The complete variable domain, with remaining parts taken from reference TRBV5-1 and TRBJ2-7, reads KAGVTQTPRYLIKTRGQQVTLSCSPISGHRSVSWYQQTPGQGLQFLFEYFSETQRNKGNFPGRFSGRQFSNSRSEMNVSTLELGDSALYLCASSLGGQDFSYEQYFGPGTRLTVT.

There are many counts of this clonotype. The junction shows a germline mismatch at one end, possibly a read error. The CDR3 protein is CASTPGLAGGRYGQYF. CDR3 nucleotide sequence: TGTGCCAGCACCCCCGGACTAGCGGGAGGCCGCTACGGGCAGTACTTC. The chain joins TRBV12-3 or TRBV12-4 to TRBJ2-7; 14 bases agree with TRBD2. The CDR3 consists of 16 residues.

At least ten counts were recorded for this clonotype. This chain links TRBV5-5 with TRBJ2-2; no clear D. The ends were cut back, 3 bases at V and 3 bases at J, with 3 bases in the middle. Germline V gene data show CDR1 as SGHKS and CDR2 as YYEKEE (reference sequence). The length of the CDR3 is 12 residues. The CDR3 here is CASSYYTGELFF. In DNA form, the CDR3 reads TGTGCCAGCAGCTACTACACCGGGGAGCTGTTTTTT.

This chain connects TRBV20-1 to TRBJ2-3; 11 bases line up with TRBD2. The CDR3 has 18 amino acids. V lost 0 bases, J lost 6 bases, and 14 bases stayed unmatched. The germline gives CDR1 DFQATT, CDR2 SNEGSKA (reference sequence). CDR3 residues: CSARDKVFSGRASDTQYF. The CDR3 DNA is TGCAGTGCTAGAGATAAGGTCTTTAGCGGGAGGGCCTCGGATACGCAGTATTTT.

This clonotype has a count of ten or more. The chain couples TRBV12-3 or TRBV12-4 to TRBJ1-1, with unresolved D. The ends were cut back, 3 bases at V and 3 bases at J, with 11 bases in the middle. The CDR3 totals 14 residues. The CDR3 sequence: CASSFLLPDTEAFF. The CDR3 nucleotides read TGTGCCAGCAGTTTCCTACTCCCGGACACTGAAGCTTTCTTT.